Shown below are 29 T cell receptor beta chains from a single sample sequenced in a study of shared clonotypes between healthy human individuals. Sequencing was performed with immunoSEQ multiplex PCR; in TCRdb, only in-frame clones are kept and a portion is missing. The sample includes approximately 740,000 clones, roughly 92% of them seen just once. The naive CD8 population came from CD45RO-negative cells selected for CCR7, without terminally differentiated effector memory CD45RA+ cells. Sequencing was done on a sample of naive CD8+ T cells sorted from blood. Receptors originate from a man aged 25-40 years in good health.

The gene calls are TRBV28 and TRBJ2-7; D might be TRBD2 (5 bases). Trimming took off 6 bases at V and 5 bases at J, with 29 bases between the two ends. The CDR3 has 18 residues. Germline CDR1 MDHEN, CDR2 SYDVKM. In nucleotides, the CDR3 is TGTGCCAGCAGCTTAAACCCCACGAGGGAGATAGGTGTCCACGAGCAGTACTTC. Protein sequence: CASSLNPTREIGVHEQYF.

As regards this clone: The same CDR3 also results from other DNA sequences found in this sample. J is TRBJ1-4 and V is TRBV6-1, with D uncertain. Trimming stripped 7 bases from V and 5 bases from J, with 8 bases between. CDR1 and CDR2 (germline): MNHNS, SASEGT. The CDR3 is 12 residues long. In DNA form, the CDR3 reads TGTGCCAGCACCGGGCTGAATGAAAAACTGTTTTTT. This encodes CASTGLNEKLFF.

The V call is TRBV7-3, the J call TRBJ2-2, with 8 bases matching TRBD2. Germline V CDR1 and CDR2: SGHTA, FQGTGA. The CDR3 covers 20 residues. V trimming: 5 bases; J trimming: 4 bases; junction bases outside the gene matches: 21. As DNA, the CDR3 is TGTGCCAGCAGCCCGTCGGGGGAGAGCGGGAGCCCATGGTGCACCGGGGAGCTGTTTTTT. Amino acid sequence: CASSPSGESGSPWCTGELFF.

The J gene is TRBJ2-1, the V gene TRBV11-2; D call uncertain. The germline V gene encodes CDR1 SGHAT and CDR2 FQNNGV. This CDR3 contains 12 residues. Trimming left V 4 bases short and J 7 bases short, with 8 bases between. CDR3 loop: CASSYTRNEQFF. DNA of the CDR3: TGTGCCAGCAGCTATACGCGGAATGAGCAGTTCTTC.

A remark on this clone: Other nucleotide sequences from this sample produce the same CDR3. The genes are TRBV9 and TRBJ2-1; 7 bases match TRBD2. V shed 0 bases and J 0 bases; nucleotides not matched to a gene: 3. Looked up from germline, CDR1 is SGDLS and CDR2 is YYNGEE. This CDR3 is built from 16 residues. CDR3 in DNA: TGTGCCAGCAGCGTAGGCGGCGGGAGCTCCTACAATGAGCAGTTCTTC. It is translated as CASSVGGGSSYNEQFF.

The J gene is TRBJ2-7, the V gene TRBV28, with D perhaps assigned TRBD1 or TRBD2 (5 bases each). The CDR3 consists of 12 residues. The V and J ends lost 6 bases and 4 bases respectively, with 10 bases between them. Germline-derived CDR1 and CDR2 are MDHEN and SYDVKM. CDR3: CASRGVEYEQYF. CDR3 DNA sequence: TGTGCCAGCAGGGGGGTTGAGTACGAGCAGTACTTC.

The chain couples TRBV9 to TRBJ2-2, with 7 bases that match TRBD2. The trim removed 0 bases at V and 6 bases at J, leaving 2 bases unmatched. The CDR3 length is 14 residues. Looked up from germline, CDR1 is SGDLS and CDR2 is YYNGEE. The CDR3 loop is CASSVGGSPGELFF. The CDR3 DNA is TGTGCCAGCAGCGTAGGCGGGAGCCCCGGGGAGCTGTTTTTT.

V usage is TRBV28 and J usage is TRBJ1-5; D is perhaps TRBD1 (5 bases). This CDR3 has 15 residues. Germline V gives CDR1 MDHEN, CDR2 SYDVKM. Trimming stripped 5 bases from V and 2 bases from J, with 13 bases between. CDR3 in amino acids: CASSVGAARNQPQHF. Written as DNA, the CDR3 is TGTGCCAGCAGTGTCGGGGCAGCTCGCAATCAGCCCCAGCATTTT.

This chain joins TRBV7-9 and TRBJ2-7, with 11 bases fitting TRBD2. J lost 3 bases, V lost 5 bases, and 12 bases had no gene match. This CDR3 is 17 amino acids long. Per the germline V gene, CDR1 is SEHNR and CDR2 is FQNEAQ (reference sequence). CDR3 in amino acids: CASSGPLGTSGNYEQYF. In DNA form, the CDR3 reads TGTGCCAGCAGCGGCCCACTCGGGACTAGCGGAAACTACGAGCAGTACTTC.

The chain couples TRBV4-1 to TRBJ1-5; D not resolved. The CDR3 length is 16 residues. Germline CDR1 reads MGHRA; CDR2 reads YSYEKL. V was pared by 1 base and J by 3 bases, with 13 bases between. The CDR3 protein is CASSQVWYGYNQPQHF. DNA for the CDR3: TGCGCCAGCAGCCAAGTCTGGTACGGGTACAATCAGCCCCAGCATTTT.

The V call is TRBV19, the J call TRBJ2-2; D is perhaps TRBD1 or TRBD2 (5 bases each). Trimming cost V 5 bases and J 6 bases, with 16 bases left between them. This CDR3 is 15 amino acids long. Germline V CDR1 and CDR2: LNHDA, SQIVND (reference sequence). The CDR3: CASSPHLGDPGELFF. The DNA of the CDR3 is TGTGCCAGTAGTCCCCACCTCGGGGACCCCGGGGAGCTGTTTTTT.

The rearrangement joins TRBV5-5 to TRBJ1-5; D unclear. The CDR3 runs to 15 residues. V was pared by 0 bases and J by 3 bases, with 10 bases between. Per the germline V gene, CDR1 is SGHKS and CDR2 is YYEKEE (reference sequence). The CDR3 bases are TGTGCCAGCAGCTTGGGACGTGGGTACAATCAGCCCCAGCATTTT. It encodes CASSLGRGYNQPQHF.

The V and J genes are TRBV15 and TRBJ1-4; D is undetermined. The CDR3 sequence is 15 residues long. The V end lost 0 bases, the J end lost 1 base, and 6 bases lay between the germline ends. Germline CDR1 reads LNHNV; CDR2 reads YYDKDF (reference sequence). The CDR3 coding sequence is TGTGCCACCAGCAGAGACCGGGTAACTAATGAAAAACTGTTTTTT. Residues: CATSRDRVTNEKLFF. Looking up the rest from reference TRBV15 and TRBJ1-4 gives the full variable domain: DAMVIQNPRYQVTQFGKPVTLSCSQTLNHNVMYWYQQKSSQAPKLLFHYYDKDFNNEADTPDNFQSRRPNTSFCFLDIRSPGLGDTAMYLCATSRDRVTNEKLFFGSGTQLSVL.

V is TRBV5-4 and J is TRBJ2-5; D is ambiguous. This CDR3 is built from 14 residues. Germline values: CDR1 SGHNT, CDR2 YYREEE (reference sequence). The V and J ends lost 4 bases and 0 bases respectively, with 10 bases between them. The CDR3 sequence: CASSPGWDQETQYF. CDR3 in DNA: TGTGCCAGCAGCCCCGGGTGGGACCAAGAGACCCAGTACTTC.

This clone was observed a single time. The chain carries TRBV9 and TRBJ1-5; no clear D. The V gene's germline CDR1 is SGDLS and CDR2 YYNGEE. This CDR3 comprises 14 residues. V was pared by 4 bases and J by 6 bases, with 14 bases between. CDR3 protein: CASSSDGDIQPQHF. The CDR3 DNA follows: TGTGCCAGCAGCTCGGACGGGGATATTCAGCCCCAGCATTTT.

The rearrangement uses TRBV5-1 and TRBJ2-7, with D perhaps matching TRBD1 (5 bases). V lost 0 bases to trimming and J lost 0 bases, with 10 bases between them. The length of the CDR3 is 15 residues. The germline V gene encodes CDR1 SGHRS and CDR2 YFSETQ. The CDR3 coding sequence is TGCGCCAGCAGCTTGGCTTGGGGCGGCTCCTACGAGCAGTACTTC. The encoded protein is CASSLAWGGSYEQYF.

The chain is built from TRBV2 and TRBJ2-5; D is possibly TRBD1 or TRBD2 (5 bases each). Germline V gene lookup returns CDR1 SNHLY and CDR2 FYNNEI. The V and J ends lost 2 bases and 2 bases respectively, with 9 bases between them. This CDR3 is built from 14 residues. CDR3 bases: TGTGCCAGCAGTGAATGGGGGTATCAAGAGACCCAGTACTTC. It codes for CASSEWGYQETQYF. The full variable domain, its missing parts supplied by reference TRBV2 and TRBJ2-5, is EPEVTQTPSHQVTQMGQEVILRCVPISNHLYFYWYRQILGQKVEFLVSFYNNEISEKSEIFDDQFSVERPDGSNFTLKIRSTKLEDSAMYFCASSEWGYQETQYFGPGTRLLVL.

The chain carries TRBV19 and TRBJ2-3; 10 bases line up with TRBD1. V shed 2 bases and J 4 bases; nucleotides not matched to a gene: 6. The CDR3 runs to 16 residues. The germline V gene has CDR1 LNHDA and CDR2 SQIVND (reference sequence). CDR3 sequence: CASSIIGTGVADTQYF. DNA of the CDR3: TGTGCCAGTAGTATAATTGGGACAGGGGTTGCAGATACGCAGTATTTT.

This clone was seen just once. The CDR3 sequence is CASSLASSTDTQYF. For the CDR3, the DNA is TGTGCCAGCAGTTTAGCCTCGAGCACAGATACGCAGTATTTT. The chain is built from TRBV27 and TRBJ2-3; D is unresolved. V was clipped by 2 bases and J by 0 bases, with 6 bases between them. CDR3 size: 14 residues. Germline CDR1 and CDR2: MNHEY and SMNVEV (reference sequence).

The chain links TRBV21-1 to TRBJ1-5; the D call TRBD1 from the table was never checked on the DNA. TRBV21-1 is deemed a pseudogene. This CDR3 has 15 residues. The CDR3 bases are TGTGCCAGCTCTGTGGGTAGACAGGGAAATCAGCCCCAGCATTTT. Encoded protein: CASSVGRQGNQPQHF.

The V gene is TRBV27, the J gene TRBJ1-2, with D maybe TRBD1 (5 bases). CDR3 length equals 13 residues. Trimming cost V 3 bases and J 4 bases, with 9 bases left between them. Germline V gene sequence: CDR1 MNHEY, CDR2 SMNVEV (reference sequence). The chain's CDR3 is CASSFAGGYGYTF. The CDR3 nucleotides read TGTGCCAGCAGTTTTGCGGGGGGCTATGGCTACACCTTC.

This chain uses TRBV29-1 with TRBJ2-1; D gene uncertain. The V gene's germline CDR1 is SQVTM and CDR2 ANQGSEA. This CDR3 spans 12 amino acids. The V end was cut by 5 bases, the J end by 9 bases, with 14 bases between. CDR3 region: CSVYADLPEQFF. In nucleotides, the CDR3 is TGCAGCGTTTACGCGGACCTCCCTGAGCAGTTCTTC.

The V gene is TRBV6-1, the J gene TRBJ1-2; TRBD1 might be the D (5 bases). This CDR3 contains 15 residues. V gave up 0 bases and J gave up 4 bases, with 12 bases separating them. CDR1 is MNHNS, CDR2 SASEGT, per germline. The CDR3 region is CASSEAGVLGYGYTF. CDR3 DNA sequence: TGTGCCAGCAGTGAAGCGGGGGTCTTAGGCTATGGCTACACCTTC.

This chain uses TRBV30 with TRBJ2-1; weak D call: TRBD2 (6 bases). In germline, CDR1 is GTSNPN, CDR2 SVGIG (reference sequence). The V and J ends lost 0 bases and 2 bases respectively, with 14 bases between them. This CDR3 has 16 amino acids. The CDR3 loop is CAWSVGTSTTYNEQFF. CDR3 DNA sequence: TGTGCCTGGAGTGTAGGTACTAGCACCACCTACAATGAGCAGTTCTTC.

CDR3 nucleotides: TGTGCCAGCAGTTGGACAGCGAACACCGGGGAGCTGTTTTTT. Its translation: CASSWTANTGELFF. V is TRBV25-1 and J is TRBJ2-2, with D tentatively TRBD1 (6 bases). V lost 5 bases, J lost 0 bases, and 7 bases lay in between. The CDR3 consists of 14 residues. Germline loops: CDR1 MGHDK, CDR2 SYGVNS. The full variable domain, with the rest looked up from reference TRBV25-1 and TRBJ2-2, is EADIYQTPRYLVIGTGKKITLECSQTMGHDKMYWYQQDPGMELHLIHYSYGVNSTEKGDLSSESTVSRIRTEHFPLTLESARPSHTSQYLCASSWTANTGELFFGEGSRLTVL.

This clone was counted ten times or more. The chain recombines TRBV6-1 with TRBJ2-7; TRBD2 matches 8 bases. Germline lookup yields CDR1 MNHNS and CDR2 SASEGT. CDR3 length: 15 amino acids. After removal of 0 bases from V and 2 bases from J, the junction contained 3 bases not matched to a gene. CDR3 protein: CASSEAEAGAYEQYF. The CDR3, as DNA: TGTGCCAGCAGTGAAGCAGAAGCGGGAGCCTACGAGCAGTACTTC.

The V gene is TRBV7-9, the J gene TRBJ1-5; D gene unclear. The CDR3 has 14 residues. Looked up from germline, CDR1 is SEHNR and CDR2 is FQNEAQ (reference sequence). Trimming left V 5 bases short and J 3 bases short, with 11 bases between. Written as DNA, the CDR3 is TGTGCCAGCAGCCGACAATCGGACAATCAGCCCCAGCATTTT. Amino acids: CASSRQSDNQPQHF.

CDR3: CASSLYGTGEEETQYF. DNA for the CDR3: TGCGCCAGCAGCCTATACGGGACAGGGGAAGAAGAGACCCAGTACTTC. The rearrangement uses TRBV4-3 and TRBJ2-5; 10 positions agree with TRBD1. The germline gives CDR1 LGHNA, CDR2 YSLEER. This CDR3 has 16 amino acids. Trimming cost V 4 bases and J 3 bases; bases outside gene matches: 8.

Here the CDR3 DNA reads TGTGCCAGCAGCTCGCCCAGGGCGCCAGGCGAGCAGTACTTC. The encoded protein is CASSSPRAPGEQYF. The rearrangement uses TRBV7-9 and TRBJ2-7; TRBD1 is a possible D gene (5 bases). This CDR3 is 14 amino acids long. V was shortened by 4 bases and J by 6 bases, with 16 bases between the two germline ends. Germline V gene sequence: CDR1 SEHNR, CDR2 FQNEAQ (reference sequence).